Presented here are 27 T cell receptor beta chains from one specimen sequenced in a study of T cell responses to AZD1222 COVID-19 vaccine. The repertoire was sequenced with immunoSEQ multiplex PCR; TCRdb's copy has only in-frame clones and lacks some. Of 120,000 to 150,000 clones listed, 88% are singletons. Sequencing used peripheral blood, obtained 28 days after the second dose of the MenACWY control vaccine. These receptors originate from an adult who received the MenACWY meningococcal vaccine as a control.

This clone showed up just once. The rearrangement uses TRBV7-9 and TRBJ1-4; 9 positions agree with TRBD1. V lost 5 bases, J lost 7 bases, and 8 bases stayed unmatched. Germline CDR1 reads SEHNR; CDR2 reads FQNEAQ (reference sequence). CDR3 length: 15 amino acids. CDR3 bases: TGTGCCAGCAGCAGAACAGGGGGCTGGGGTGAAAAACTGTTTTTT. Protein product: CASSRTGGWGEKLFF.

This rearrangement joins TRBV5-6 to TRBJ1-2; D remains unclear. The CDR3 runs 12 residues. Trimming pared 5 bases from V and 4 bases from J, leaving 9 bases between. Germline assignment: CDR1 SGHDT and CDR2 YYEEEE. CDR3 nucleotides: TGTGCCAGCAGGTGGGGAACCTATGGCTACACCTTC. Its translation is CASRWGTYGYTF.

This sequence joins TRBV6-5 and TRBJ1-2, with 8 bases that match TRBD1. Germline values: CDR1 MNHEY, CDR2 SVGAGI. CDR3 length: 13 amino acids. V lost 5 bases and J lost 6; bases outside the gene matches: 5. The CDR3 sequence is CASSPRTGHGYTF. For the CDR3, the DNA is TGTGCCAGCAGTCCCCGGACAGGGCATGGCTACACCTTC.

This clone was seen a few times. The chain recombines TRBV7-9 with TRBJ2-1, with 8 bases that match TRBD1. The CDR3 is 17 residues long. Germline lookup yields CDR1 SEHNR and CDR2 FQNEAQ (reference sequence). With V trimmed by 6 bases and J by 1 base, 11 bases remained unmatched. The CDR3 spells CASSRIWGQDSYNEQFF. In DNA, the CDR3 is TGTGCCAGCAGTCGGATTTGGGGACAGGATTCCTACAATGAGCAGTTCTTC.

The rearrangement uses TRBV6-2 or TRBV6-3 and TRBJ2-7, with D unclear. V gave up 3 bases and J gave up 6 bases, with 6 bases separating them. The CDR3 runs 11 residues. CDR1 is MNHEY, CDR2 SVGEGT, per germline. The DNA of the CDR3 is TGTGCCAGCAGTTATATGGGCGAGCAGTACTTC. This encodes CASSYMGEQYF.

This clone was counted many times. The chain recombines TRBV6-1 with TRBJ1-1, with 9 bases lining up with TRBD1. Germline V lookup: CDR1 MNHNS, CDR2 SASEGT. The trim removed 0 bases at V and 5 bases at J, leaving 7 bases unmatched. This CDR3 is built from 16 residues. In DNA form, the CDR3 reads TGTGCCAGCAGTGAAGCGTTAGGACAGGGGTCTACTGAAGCTTTCTTT. This gives the protein CASSEALGQGSTEAFF.

J is TRBJ2-7 and V is TRBV28, with D possibly being TRBD2 (6 bases). Per the germline V gene, CDR1 is MDHEN and CDR2 is SYDVKM. The ends were cut back, 4 bases at V and 3 bases at J, with 10 bases in the middle. This CDR3 is 13 amino acids long. The CDR3 loop is CASSSGTGYEQYF. The CDR3 DNA sequence: TGTGCCAGCAGTTCCGGGACTGGCTACGAGCAGTACTTC.

The rearrangement links TRBV27 to TRBJ2-3, with TRBD2 matching over 10 bases. V was clipped by 8 bases and J by 0 bases; unmatched bases: 2. Germline-derived CDR1 and CDR2 are MNHEY and SMNVEV (reference sequence). This CDR3 is 14 amino acids long. The CDR3 coding sequence is TGTGCCAGCCAAGCGGGGGGGAGCACAGATACGCAGTATTTT. Protein: CASQAGGSTDTQYF.

V gene TRBV27 combines with J gene TRBJ1-4, with a weak D call TRBD1 (5 bases). Trimming stripped 5 bases from V and 5 bases from J, with 12 bases between. The CDR3 extends over 14 amino acids. Germline V gives CDR1 MNHEY, CDR2 SMNVEV (reference sequence). CDR3 amino acids: CASSIRDGNEKLFF. The CDR3 DNA reads as TGTGCCAGCAGTATCCGGGACGGGAATGAAAAACTGTTTTTT.

This sequence joins TRBV2 and TRBJ1-5; unclear D gene. The V gene lost 2 bases and the J gene lost 8 bases, with 10 bases spanning the gap. Germline assignment: CDR1 SNHLY and CDR2 FYNNEI. The CDR3 is 13 amino acids. DNA of the CDR3: TGTGCCAGCAGTGAAAGCCGGAAGGAGCCCCAGCATTTT. It specifies CASSESRKEPQHF.

The chain couples TRBV24-1 to TRBJ1-4; possibly TRBD1 for D (6 bases). Germline CDR1 is KGHDR and CDR2 is SFDVKD. The CDR3 is 14 amino acids. V was shortened by 5 bases and J by 3 bases, with 9 bases between the two germline ends. Written as DNA, the CDR3 is TGTGCCACCAGTGGGGGGGCTGCTAATGAAAAACTGTTTTTT. It specifies CATSGGAANEKLFF.

The genes are TRBV15 and TRBJ1-3; no reliable D call. V dropped 0 bases and J dropped 2 bases, with 23 bases sitting between them. CDR1 is LNHNV, CDR2 YYDKDF, per germline (reference sequence). The CDR3 totals 20 residues. The CDR3 loop is CATSRDYIARSSIPGNTIYF. Written as DNA, the CDR3 is TGTGCCACCAGCAGAGATTATATAGCCCGGTCCAGCATCCCTGGAAACACCATATATTTT. The full variable domain, with the rest looked up from reference TRBV15 and TRBJ1-3, is DAMVIQNPRYQVTQFGKPVTLSCSQTLNHNVMYWYQQKSSQAPKLLFHYYDKDFNNEADTPDNFQSRRPNTSFCFLDIRSPGLGDTAMYLCATSRDYIARSSIPGNTIYFGEGSWLTVV.

The CDR3 sequence is CAISAFQDTPNEKLFF. In nucleotides, the CDR3 is TGTGCCATCAGTGCTTTCCAGGACACGCCTAATGAAAAACTGTTTTTT. The gene calls are TRBV10-3 and TRBJ1-4, with a tentative D call TRBD1 (5 bases). Trimming shortened V by 4 bases and J by 3 bases, and 15 bases separated the two germline ends. Germline values: CDR1 ENHRY, CDR2 SYGVKD. The CDR3 runs to 16 residues.

The chain is built from TRBV28 and TRBJ1-2, with 11 bases lining up with TRBD1. In germline, CDR1 is MDHEN, CDR2 SYDVKM. CDR3 length equals 15 residues. V dropped 6 bases and J dropped 3; count of bases not matched to a gene: 6. This CDR3 is CASSGTGGIDYGYTF. The CDR3 DNA sequence: TGTGCCAGCAGCGGGACAGGGGGTATAGACTATGGCTACACCTTC.

The V and J genes are TRBV7-2 and TRBJ1-4; no reliable D call. The CDR3 is 16 residues long. Germline lookup yields CDR1 SGHTA and CDR2 FQGNSA. V lost 2 bases and J 0 bases, leaving 10 bases between the germline ends. The CDR3 DNA sequence: TGTGCCAGCAGCTTACGGGCGCAGACAACTAATGAAAAACTGTTTTTT. Translated: CASSLRAQTTNEKLFF.

J is TRBJ2-3 and V is TRBV7-9, with a weak D call TRBD1 (5 bases). V was clipped by 1 base and J by 2 bases, with 13 bases between them. Germline values: CDR1 SEHNR, CDR2 FQNEAQ (reference sequence). The CDR3 runs 16 residues. CDR3 nucleotides: TGTGCCAGCAGCTTAGGACAGTCTTTCCCCACAGATACGCAGTATTTT. It yields the protein CASSLGQSFPTDTQYF.

The V and J genes are TRBV7-2 and TRBJ1-1; D unresolved. CDR1 and CDR2 (germline): SGHTA, FQGNSA. Trimming pared 3 bases from V and 5 bases from J, leaving 7 bases between. The CDR3 covers 12 residues. The CDR3 DNA sequence: TGTGCCAGCAGCTTTTCGGTAACTGAAGCTTTCTTT. Its translation: CASSFSVTEAFF.

The J gene is TRBJ2-5, the V gene TRBV14; tentative D call: TRBD1 (5 bases). Germline-derived CDR1 and CDR2 are SGHDN and FVKESK. V shed 4 bases and J shed 5 bases, with 11 bases lying between them. The CDR3 runs to 13 residues. The CDR3 bases are TGTGCCAGCAGCCCTGGGTCAGGGGAGACCCAGTACTTC. This gives the protein CASSPGSGETQYF.

The chain employs TRBV4-3 and TRBJ1-4; TRBD1 matches 7 bases. The CDR3 spans 15 residues. CDR1 LGHNA and CDR2 YSLEER come from the germline V gene. Unmatched junction bases numbered 6, after V lost 0 bases and J lost 8 bases. The CDR3 region has the DNA TGCGCCAGCAGCCAAGATAGGGCAGGGGGAGAAAAACTGTTTTTT. Encoded protein: CASSQDRAGGEKLFF.

This clone turned up a few times. The chain joins TRBV9 to TRBJ1-5; no clear D gene. CDR3 length equals 15 residues. Germline V gene data show CDR1 as SGDLS and CDR2 as YYNGEE. The V end was cut by 0 bases, the J end by 2 bases, with 9 bases between. As DNA, the CDR3 is TGTGCCAGCAGCGTAGCGGACGTGGGCAATCAGCCCCAGCATTTT. It is translated as CASSVADVGNQPQHF.

The CDR3 sequence: CASSIKPGDQPQHF. CDR3 nucleotides: TGTGCCAGCAGCATAAAGCCAGGGGATCAGCCCCAGCATTTT. The chain joins TRBV7-6 to TRBJ1-5; D perhaps matches TRBD1 (6 bases). V was trimmed by 5 bases and J by 5 bases, leaving 13 bases between them. The CDR3 length is 14 residues. The V gene's germline CDR1 is SGHVS and CDR2 FNYEAQ.

This chain connects TRBV6-5 to TRBJ1-2; TRBD1 aligns across 8 bases. The J segment lost 8 bases and the V segment lost 5 bases, leaving 4 bases of the junction unmatched. Germline V gives CDR1 MNHEY, CDR2 SVGAGI. The CDR3 is 12 amino acids. CDR3 coding DNA: TGTGCCAGCAGTCCCCCAGGGGGCGGCTACACCTTC. Protein sequence: CASSPPGGGYTF.

This clone was seen a single time. The chain joins TRBV7-2 to TRBJ1-2, with D possibly matching TRBD1 (6 bases). The CDR3 is 14 amino acids. Germline loops: CDR1 SGHTA, CDR2 FQGNSA. Trimming removed 1 base at V and 6 bases at J, with 12 bases between. CDR3 nucleotides: TGTGCCAGCAGCTTAGGGGGGGCGGAGGATGGCTACACCTTC. Translating gives CASSLGGAEDGYTF.

This clone showed up just once. This chain connects TRBV6-5 to TRBJ1-1; D perhaps matches TRBD1 (6 bases). There are 14 residues in the CDR3. CDR1 and CDR2 (germline): MNHEY, SVGAGI. Between the trimmed V and J ends, which lost 2 bases and 1 base, there was a span of 8 bases. The CDR3 reads CASSYPGQNTEAFF. The CDR3 DNA sequence: TGTGCCAGCAGTTACCCGGGACAGAACACTGAAGCTTTCTTT.

The chain couples TRBV4-3 to TRBJ2-7, with a possible D match to TRBD2 (6 bases). V lost 0 bases to trimming and J lost 2 bases, with 14 bases between them. Germline V CDR1 and CDR2: LGHNA, YSLEER. This CDR3 has 16 residues. The CDR3 DNA follows: TGCGCCAGCAGCCAAGAGGCGCGGGGCACCCCCTACGAGCAGTACTTC. Its protein is CASSQEARGTPYEQYF.

The rearrangement uses TRBV28 and TRBJ1-2; D remains ambiguous. The CDR3 extends over 13 amino acids. The V end lost 5 bases, the J end lost 1 base, and 8 bases lay between the germline ends. CDR1 and CDR2 (germline): MDHEN, SYDVKM. The CDR3 sequence is CASSVQINYGYTF. The CDR3 DNA follows: TGTGCCAGCAGTGTACAGATTAACTATGGCTACACCTTC.

The chain recombines TRBV19 with TRBJ1-2, with 7 bases fitting TRBD1. The CDR3 length is 17 residues. V was clipped by 5 bases and J by 4 bases; unmatched bases: 16. CDR1 and CDR2 from the germline V gene are LNHDA and SQIVND (reference sequence). The CDR3 coding sequence is TGTGCCAGTAGTCCCGAGACCGCAGCAGGGGGTAGCTATGGCTACACCTTC. Its translation is CASSPETAAGGSYGYTF.